This T cell receptor beta chain derives from a study of T cells after yellow fever vaccination. One entry per CDR3 protein results from TCRdb running MiXCR on the 5' RACE reads. The sample contains 320,000 or so distinct CDR3 sequences, approximately 8% of which appear only once. This clonotype was found many times. CDR3 length equals 12 residues. Deletions cut 3 bases from V and 5 bases from J, with 7 bases between. Here the sequenced sample was PBMCs, taken about 41 days after the first yellow fever vaccination. The chain recombines TRBV12-3 or TRBV12-4 with TRBJ2-5, with D perhaps TRBD2 (6 bases). The TCR originated in a man in his late teens or twenties who received the YFV17D yellow fever vaccine. This CDR3 is CASSFRGETQYF. The CDR3 DNA reads as TGTGCCAGCAGTTTTCGGGGGGAGACCCAGTACTTC.